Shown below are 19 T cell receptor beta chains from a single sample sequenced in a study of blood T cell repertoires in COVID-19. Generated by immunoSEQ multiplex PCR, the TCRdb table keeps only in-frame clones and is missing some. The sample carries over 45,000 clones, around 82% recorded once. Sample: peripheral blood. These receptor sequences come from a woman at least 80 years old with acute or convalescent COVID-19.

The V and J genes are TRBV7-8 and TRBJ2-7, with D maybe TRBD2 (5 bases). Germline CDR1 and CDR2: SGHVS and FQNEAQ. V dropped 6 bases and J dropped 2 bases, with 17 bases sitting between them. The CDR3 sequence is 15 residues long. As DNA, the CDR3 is TGTGCCAGCAGGACCGGAGGAGGTATCGCCTACGAGCAGTACTTC. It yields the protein CASRTGGGIAYEQYF.

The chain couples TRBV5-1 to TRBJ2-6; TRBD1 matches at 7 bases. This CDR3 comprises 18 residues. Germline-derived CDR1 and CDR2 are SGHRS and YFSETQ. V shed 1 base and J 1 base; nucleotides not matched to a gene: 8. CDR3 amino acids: CASSLRSGGESGANVLTF. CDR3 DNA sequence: TGCGCCAGCAGCTTGCGATCAGGGGGAGAATCTGGGGCCAACGTCCTGACTTTC.

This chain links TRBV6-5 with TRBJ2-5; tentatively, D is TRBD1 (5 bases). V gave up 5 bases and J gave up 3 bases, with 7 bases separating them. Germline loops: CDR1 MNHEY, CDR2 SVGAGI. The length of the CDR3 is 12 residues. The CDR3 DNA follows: TGTGCCAGCAGTACAGGAAAAGAGACCCAGTACTTC. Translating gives CASSTGKETQYF.

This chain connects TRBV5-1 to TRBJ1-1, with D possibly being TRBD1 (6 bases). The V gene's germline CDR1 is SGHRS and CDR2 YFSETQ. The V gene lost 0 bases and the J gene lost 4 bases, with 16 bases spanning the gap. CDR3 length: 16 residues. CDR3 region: CASSLEGQGWSTEAFF. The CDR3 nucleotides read TGCGCCAGCAGCTTGGAAGGGCAGGGGTGGTCCACTGAAGCTTTCTTT.

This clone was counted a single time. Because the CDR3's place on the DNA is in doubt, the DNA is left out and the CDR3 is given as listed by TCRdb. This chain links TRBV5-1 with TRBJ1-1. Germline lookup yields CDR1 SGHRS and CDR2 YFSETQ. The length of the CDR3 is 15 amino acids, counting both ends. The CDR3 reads CASSFGSGIIPEAFF.

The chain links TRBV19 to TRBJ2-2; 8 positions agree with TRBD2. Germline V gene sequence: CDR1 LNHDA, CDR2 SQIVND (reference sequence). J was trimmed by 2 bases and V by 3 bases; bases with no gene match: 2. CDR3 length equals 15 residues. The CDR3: CASSMTSVNTGELFF. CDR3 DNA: TGTGCCAGTAGTATGACTAGCGTAAACACCGGGGAGCTGTTTTTT.

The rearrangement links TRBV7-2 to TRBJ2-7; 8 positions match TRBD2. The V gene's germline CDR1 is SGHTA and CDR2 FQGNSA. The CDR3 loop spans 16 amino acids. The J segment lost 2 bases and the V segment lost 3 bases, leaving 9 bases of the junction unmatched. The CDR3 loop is CASSFPPGRGAYEQYF. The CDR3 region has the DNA TGTGCCAGCAGCTTCCCCCCCGGGAGGGGGGCCTACGAGCAGTACTTC.

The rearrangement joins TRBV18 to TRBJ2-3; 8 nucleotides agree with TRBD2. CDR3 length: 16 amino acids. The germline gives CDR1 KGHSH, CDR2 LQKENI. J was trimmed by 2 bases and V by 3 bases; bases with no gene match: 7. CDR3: CASSPVGGVSTDTQYF. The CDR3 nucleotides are TGTGCCAGCTCACCGGTCGGGGGGGTCTCCACAGATACGCAGTATTTT.

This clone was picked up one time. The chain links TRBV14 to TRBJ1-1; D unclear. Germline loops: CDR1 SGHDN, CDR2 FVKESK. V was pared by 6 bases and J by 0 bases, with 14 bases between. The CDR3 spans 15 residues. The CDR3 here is CASRAYRSMNTEAFF. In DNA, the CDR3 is TGTGCCAGCAGAGCCTACCGGAGCATGAACACTGAAGCTTTCTTT.

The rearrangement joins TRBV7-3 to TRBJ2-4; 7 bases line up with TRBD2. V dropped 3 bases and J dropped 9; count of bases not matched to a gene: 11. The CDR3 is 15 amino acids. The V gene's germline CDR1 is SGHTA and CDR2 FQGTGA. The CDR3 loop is CASSLDGRSDGIQYF. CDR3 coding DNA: TGTGCCAGCAGCTTGGACGGGAGGAGTGATGGCATTCAGTACTTC.

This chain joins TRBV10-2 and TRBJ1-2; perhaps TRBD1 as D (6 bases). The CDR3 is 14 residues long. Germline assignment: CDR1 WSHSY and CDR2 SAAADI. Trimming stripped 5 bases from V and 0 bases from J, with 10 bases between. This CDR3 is CASSKDSSNYGYTF. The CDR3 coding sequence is TGCGCCAGCAGTAAGGACAGCTCTAACTATGGCTACACCTTC.

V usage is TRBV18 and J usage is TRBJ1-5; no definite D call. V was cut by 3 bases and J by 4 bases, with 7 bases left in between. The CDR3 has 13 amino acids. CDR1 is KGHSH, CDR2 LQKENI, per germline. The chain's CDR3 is CASSPELNQPQHF. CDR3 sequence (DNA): TGTGCCAGCTCACCGGAGTTAAATCAGCCCCAGCATTTT.

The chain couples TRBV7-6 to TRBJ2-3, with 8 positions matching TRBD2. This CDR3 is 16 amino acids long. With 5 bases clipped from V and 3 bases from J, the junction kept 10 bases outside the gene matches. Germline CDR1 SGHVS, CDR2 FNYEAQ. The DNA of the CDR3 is TGTGCCAGCAGCACAACCGGGACTAGAGTGACAGATACGCAGTATTTT. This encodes CASSTTGTRVTDTQYF.

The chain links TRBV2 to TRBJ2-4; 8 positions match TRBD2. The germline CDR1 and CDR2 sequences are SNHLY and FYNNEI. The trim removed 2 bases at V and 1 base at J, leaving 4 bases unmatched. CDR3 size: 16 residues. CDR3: CASSERVAGAKNIQYF. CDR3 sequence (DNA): TGTGCCAGCAGTGAAAGGGTAGCGGGGGCCAAAAACATTCAGTACTTC.

The CDR3 coding sequence is TGTGCCAGCAGCCCAGGACAGCCTGGAAACACCATATATTTT. Its protein product is CASSPGQPGNTIYF. V and J are TRBV7-6 and TRBJ1-3, with TRBD1 as a possible D gene (6 bases). This CDR3 has 14 residues. Germline CDR1 reads SGHVS; CDR2 reads FNYEAQ. The V end lost 5 bases, the J end lost 2 bases, and 10 bases lay between the germline ends.

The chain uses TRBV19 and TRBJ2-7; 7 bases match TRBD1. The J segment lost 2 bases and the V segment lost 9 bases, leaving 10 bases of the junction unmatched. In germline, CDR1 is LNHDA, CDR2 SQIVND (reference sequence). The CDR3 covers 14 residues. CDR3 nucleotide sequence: TGTGCCAGCCAAGTGGGGCAGGGGGCCTACGAGCAGTACTTC. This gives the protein CASQVGQGAYEQYF.

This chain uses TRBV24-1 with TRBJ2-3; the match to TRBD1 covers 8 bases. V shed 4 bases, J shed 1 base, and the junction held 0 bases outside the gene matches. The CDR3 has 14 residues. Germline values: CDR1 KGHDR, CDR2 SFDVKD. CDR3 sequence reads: CATSETGGTDTQYF. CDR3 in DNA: TGTGCCACCAGTGAGACAGGGGGCACAGATACGCAGTATTTT.

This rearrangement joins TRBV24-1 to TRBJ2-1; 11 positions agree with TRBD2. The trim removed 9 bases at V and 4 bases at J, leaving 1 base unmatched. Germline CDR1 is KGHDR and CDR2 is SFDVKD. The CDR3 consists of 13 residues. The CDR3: CATGLAGYNEQFF. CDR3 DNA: TGTGCCACCGGACTAGCGGGTTACAATGAGCAGTTCTTC.

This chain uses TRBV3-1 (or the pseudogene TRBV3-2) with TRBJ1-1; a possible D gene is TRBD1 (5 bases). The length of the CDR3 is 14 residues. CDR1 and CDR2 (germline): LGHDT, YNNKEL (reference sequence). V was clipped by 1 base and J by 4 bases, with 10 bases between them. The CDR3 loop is CASSQAGGGTEAFF. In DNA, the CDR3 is TGTGCCAGCAGCCAAGCGGGGGGAGGCACTGAAGCTTTCTTT.